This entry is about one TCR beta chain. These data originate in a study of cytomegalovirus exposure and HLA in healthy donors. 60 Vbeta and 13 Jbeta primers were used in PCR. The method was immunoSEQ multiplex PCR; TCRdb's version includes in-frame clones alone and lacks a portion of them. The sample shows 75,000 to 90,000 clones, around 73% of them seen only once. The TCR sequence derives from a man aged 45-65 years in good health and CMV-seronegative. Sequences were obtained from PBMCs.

CDR3 coding DNA: TGTGCCAGCAGCTTTCAGGGGGTATTGAACTATGGCTACACCTTC. Translated, it gives CASSFQGVLNYGYTF. The V gene is TRBV5-6, the J gene TRBJ1-2; TRBD1 agrees at 7 bases. CDR1 is SGHDT, CDR2 YYEEEE, per germline. J lost 2 bases, V lost 2 bases, and 6 bases had no gene match. This CDR3 is built from 15 residues.